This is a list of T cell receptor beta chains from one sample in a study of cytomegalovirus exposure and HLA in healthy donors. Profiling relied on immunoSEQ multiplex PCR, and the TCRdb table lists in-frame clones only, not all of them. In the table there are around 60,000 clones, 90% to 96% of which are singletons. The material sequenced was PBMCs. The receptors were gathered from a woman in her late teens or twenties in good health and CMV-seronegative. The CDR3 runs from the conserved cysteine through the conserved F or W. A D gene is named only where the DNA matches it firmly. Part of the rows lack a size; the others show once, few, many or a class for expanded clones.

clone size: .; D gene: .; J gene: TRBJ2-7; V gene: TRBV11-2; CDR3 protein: CASSLDKGAGATYEQYF; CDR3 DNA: TGTGCCAGCAGCTTAGATAAGGGAGCTGGAGCGACCTACGAGCAGTACTTC
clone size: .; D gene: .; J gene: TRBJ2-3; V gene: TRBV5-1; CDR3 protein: CASSWARTDTQYF; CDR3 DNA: TGCGCCAGCAGCTGGGCCCGCACAGATACGCAGTATTTT
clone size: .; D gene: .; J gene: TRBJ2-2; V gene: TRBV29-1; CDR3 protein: CSVATVTGELFF; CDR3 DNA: TGCAGCGTCGCGACAGTCACCGGGGAGCTGTTTTTT
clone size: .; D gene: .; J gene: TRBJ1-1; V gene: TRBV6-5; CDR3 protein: CASSNRRGTEAFF; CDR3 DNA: TGTGCCAGCAGTAACCGCAGGGGCACTGAAGCTTTCTTT
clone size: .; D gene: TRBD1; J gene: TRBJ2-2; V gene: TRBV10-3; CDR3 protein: CAISDWDRHTGELFF; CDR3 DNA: TGTGCCATCAGTGATTGGGACAGGCACACCGGGGAGCTGTTTTTT
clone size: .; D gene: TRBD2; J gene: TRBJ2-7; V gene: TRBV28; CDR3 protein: CATRVSGTSYEQYF; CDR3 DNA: TGTGCCACCAGGGTTAGCGGGACCTCCTACGAGCAGTACTTC
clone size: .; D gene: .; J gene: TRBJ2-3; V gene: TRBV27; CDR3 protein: CASGPEGDTQYF; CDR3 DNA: TGTGCCAGCGGACCGGAGGGGGATACGCAGTATTTT
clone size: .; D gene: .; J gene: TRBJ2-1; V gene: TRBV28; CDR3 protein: CASRPGLEGNEQFF; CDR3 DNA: TGTGCCAGCCGACCGGGCCTAGAGGGAAATGAGCAGTTCTTC
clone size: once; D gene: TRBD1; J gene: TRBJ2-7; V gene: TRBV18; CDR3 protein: CASSPPTGGYEQYF; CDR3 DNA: TGTGCCAGCTCACCACCGACAGGGGGCTACGAGCAGTACTTC
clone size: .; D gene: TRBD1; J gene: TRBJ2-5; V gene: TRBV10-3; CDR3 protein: CAIGGQGRGETQYF; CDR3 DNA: TGTGCCATCGGTGGACAGGGGAGGGGAGAGACCCAGTACTTC
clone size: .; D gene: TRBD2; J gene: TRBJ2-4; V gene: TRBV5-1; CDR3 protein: CASSLGPREGKNIQYF; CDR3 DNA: TGCGCCAGCAGCTTGGGACCCCGGGAGGGCAAAAACATTCAGTACTTC
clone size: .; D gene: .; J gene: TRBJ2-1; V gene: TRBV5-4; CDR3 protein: CAGGGNSYNEQFF; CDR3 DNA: TGTGCAGGGGGGGGGAACTCCTACAATGAGCAGTTCTTC
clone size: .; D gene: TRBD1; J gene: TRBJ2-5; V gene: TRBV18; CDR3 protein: CASSPPGQGARETQYF; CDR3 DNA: TGTGCCAGCTCACCACCGGGACAGGGGGCAAGGGAGACCCAGTACTTC
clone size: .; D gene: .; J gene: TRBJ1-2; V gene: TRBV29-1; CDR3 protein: CSVLDRGSYGYTF; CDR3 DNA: TGCAGCGTTTTGGACAGAGGCTCCTATGGCTACACCTTC
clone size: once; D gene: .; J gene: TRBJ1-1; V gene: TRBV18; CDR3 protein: CASSRTDTEGTEAFF; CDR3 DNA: TGTGCCAGCTCCCGGACAGATACAGAAGGCACTGAAGCTTTCTTT
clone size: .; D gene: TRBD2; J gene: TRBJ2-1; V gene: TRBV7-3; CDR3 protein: CASSLEGGGAQFF; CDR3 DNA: TGTGCCAGCAGCTTAGAGGGCGGGGGGGCCCAGTTCTTC
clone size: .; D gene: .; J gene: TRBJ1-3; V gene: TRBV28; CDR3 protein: CASSLARSRGNTIYF; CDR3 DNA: TGTGCCAGCAGTTTAGCCCGGAGCCGGGGAAACACCATATATTTT
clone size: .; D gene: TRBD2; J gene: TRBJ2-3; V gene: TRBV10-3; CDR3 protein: CAISRQSGVQDTQYF; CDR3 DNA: TGTGCCATCAGCCGACAGAGCGGGGTCCAGGATACGCAGTATTTT
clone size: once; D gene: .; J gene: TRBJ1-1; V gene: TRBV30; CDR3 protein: CAWRTGGDTEAFF; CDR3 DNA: TGTGCCTGGAGGACGGGGGGAGACACTGAAGCTTTCTTT
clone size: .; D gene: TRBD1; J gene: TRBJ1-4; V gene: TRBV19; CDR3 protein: CASSPHGGTGNEKLFF; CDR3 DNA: TGTGCCAGTAGTCCCCACGGGGGGACAGGGAATGAAAAACTGTTTTTT
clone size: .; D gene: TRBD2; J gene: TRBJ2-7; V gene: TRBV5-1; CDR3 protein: CASSPGTSEYEQYF; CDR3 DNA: TGCGCCAGCAGCCCAGGGACTAGCGAGTACGAGCAGTACTTC
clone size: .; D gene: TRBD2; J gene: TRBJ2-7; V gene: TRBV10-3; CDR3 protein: CATGGGLAGGEQYF; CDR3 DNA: TGTGCCACCGGAGGCGGACTAGCGGGCGGCGAGCAGTACTTC
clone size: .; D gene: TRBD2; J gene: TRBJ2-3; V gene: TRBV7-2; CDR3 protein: CASSWTSGPSTDTQYF; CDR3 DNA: TGTGCCAGCAGCTGGACTAGCGGACCTAGCACAGATACGCAGTATTTT
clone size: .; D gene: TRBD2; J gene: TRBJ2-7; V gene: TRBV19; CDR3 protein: CASSIRGDYEQYF; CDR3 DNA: TGTGCCAGTAGTATCCGGGGGGACTACGAGCAGTACTTC
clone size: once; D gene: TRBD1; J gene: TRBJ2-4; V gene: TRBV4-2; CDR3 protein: CASSRATGQGGNIQYF; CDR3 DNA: TGTGCCAGCAGCCGGGCCACCGGACAGGGGGGAAACATTCAGTACTTC
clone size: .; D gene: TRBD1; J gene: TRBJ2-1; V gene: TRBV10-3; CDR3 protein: CAIKGQGAGNEQFF; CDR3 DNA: TGTGCCATCAAAGGGCAGGGGGCTGGGAATGAGCAGTTCTTC
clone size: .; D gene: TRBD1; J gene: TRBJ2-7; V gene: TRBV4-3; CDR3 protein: CASSQEGRGCGEQYF; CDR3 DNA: TGCGCCAGCAGCCAAGAGGGCAGGGGGTGTGGCGAGCAGTACTTC
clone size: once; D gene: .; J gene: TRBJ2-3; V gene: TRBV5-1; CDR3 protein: CASSPERADTQYF; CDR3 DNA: TGCGCCAGCAGCCCGGAGCGGGCAGATACGCAGTATTTT
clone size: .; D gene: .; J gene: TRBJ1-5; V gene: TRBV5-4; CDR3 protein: CATSDRRTSNQPQHF; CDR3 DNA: TGTGCCACCTCCGACAGGCGCACTAGCAATCAGCCCCAGCATTTT
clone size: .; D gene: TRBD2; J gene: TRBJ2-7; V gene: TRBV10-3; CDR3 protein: CAISESLAGAPQYF; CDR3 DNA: TGTGCCATCAGTGAGTCTCTAGCGGGAGCCCCCCAGTACTTC
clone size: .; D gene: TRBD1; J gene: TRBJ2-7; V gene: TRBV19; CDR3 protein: CASSDRAFENEQYF; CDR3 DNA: TGTGCCAGTAGCGACAGGGCTTTCGAGAACGAGCAGTACTTC
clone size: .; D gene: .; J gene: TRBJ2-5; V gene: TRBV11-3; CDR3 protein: CASSSPDTGETQYF; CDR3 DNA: TGTGCCAGCAGCTCCCCGGACACAGGGGAGACCCAGTACTTC
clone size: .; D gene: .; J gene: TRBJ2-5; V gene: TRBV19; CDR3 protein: CASSRTALGETQYF; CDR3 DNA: TGTGCCAGTAGTAGGACAGCCCTGGGGGAGACCCAGTACTTC
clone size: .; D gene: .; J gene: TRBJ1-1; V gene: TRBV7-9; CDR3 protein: CASSPEGEGRWGTEAFF; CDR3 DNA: TGTGCCAGCAGCCCGGAGGGGGAGGGGCGATGGGGCACTGAAGCTTTCTTT
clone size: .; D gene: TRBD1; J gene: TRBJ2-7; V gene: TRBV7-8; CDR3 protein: CASSSPDRGFEQYF; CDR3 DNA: TGTGCCAGCAGCTCCCCAGACAGGGGCTTCGAGCAGTACTTC
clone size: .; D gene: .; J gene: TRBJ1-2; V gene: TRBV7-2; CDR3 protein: CASSWGRGYGYTF; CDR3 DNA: TGTGCCAGCAGCTGGGGCAGGGGCTATGGCTACACCTTC
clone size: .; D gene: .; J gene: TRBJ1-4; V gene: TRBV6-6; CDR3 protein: CASRGDILFF; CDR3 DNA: TGTGCCAGCAGAGGGGACATCCTGTTTTTT
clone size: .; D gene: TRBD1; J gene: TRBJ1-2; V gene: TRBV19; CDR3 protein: CASTGGRNYGYTF; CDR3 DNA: TGTGCCAGCACAGGGGGCCGTAACTATGGCTACACCTTC
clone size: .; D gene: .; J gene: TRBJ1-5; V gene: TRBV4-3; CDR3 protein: CASSQDWGGQPQHF; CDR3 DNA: TGCGCCAGCAGCCAAGATTGGGGAGGTCAGCCCCAGCATTTT
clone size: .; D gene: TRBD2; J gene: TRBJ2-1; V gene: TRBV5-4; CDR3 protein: CASSLAASGQFF; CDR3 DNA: TGTGCCAGCAGCTTGGCTGCTAGCGGGCAGTTCTTC
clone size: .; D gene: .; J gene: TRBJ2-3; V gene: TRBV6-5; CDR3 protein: CASSYSAGTDTQYF; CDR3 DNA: TGTGCCAGCAGTTACTCGGCGGGCACAGATACGCAGTATTTT
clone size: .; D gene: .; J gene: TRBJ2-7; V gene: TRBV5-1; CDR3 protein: CASSLGSSSYEQYF; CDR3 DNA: TGCGCCAGCAGCTTGGGGTCGAGCTCCTACGAGCAGTACTTC
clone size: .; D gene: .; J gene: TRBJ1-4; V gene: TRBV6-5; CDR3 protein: CASCPRRGGNEKLFF; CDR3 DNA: TGTGCCAGCTGTCCGCGGCGGGGCGGTAATGAAAAACTGTTTTTT
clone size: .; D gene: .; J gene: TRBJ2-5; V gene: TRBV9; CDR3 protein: CASSAGGETQYF; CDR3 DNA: TGTGCCAGCAGCGCGGGTGGAGAGACCCAGTACTTC
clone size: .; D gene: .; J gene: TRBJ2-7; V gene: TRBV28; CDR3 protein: CASSSPGGQGYEQYF; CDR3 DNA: TGTGCCAGCAGTTCGCCAGGGGGGCAAGGGTACGAGCAGTACTTC
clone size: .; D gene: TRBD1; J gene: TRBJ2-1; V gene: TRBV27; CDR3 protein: CASSVTGAPGNEQFF; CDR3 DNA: TGTGCCAGCAGTGTAACAGGGGCCCCGGGCAATGAGCAGTTCTTC
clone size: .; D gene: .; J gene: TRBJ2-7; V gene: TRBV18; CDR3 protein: CASSPPGAQFLYEQYF; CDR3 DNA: TGTGCCAGCTCACCACCGGGGGCCCAGTTCCTCTACGAGCAGTACTTC
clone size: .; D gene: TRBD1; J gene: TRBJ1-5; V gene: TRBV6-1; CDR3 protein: CASSEQGNQPQHF; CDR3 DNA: TGTGCCAGCAGCGAACAGGGGAATCAGCCCCAGCATTTT
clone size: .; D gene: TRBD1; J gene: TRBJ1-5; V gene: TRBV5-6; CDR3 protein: CASSLGQGHQPQHF; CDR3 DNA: TGTGCCAGCAGCTTGGGACAGGGCCATCAGCCCCAGCATTTT
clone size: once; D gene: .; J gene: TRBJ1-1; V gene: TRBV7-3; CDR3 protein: CASSLRGTGRGEAFF; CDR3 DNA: TGTGCCAGCAGCTTAAGGGGGACCGGGAGAGGGGAAGCTTTCTTT
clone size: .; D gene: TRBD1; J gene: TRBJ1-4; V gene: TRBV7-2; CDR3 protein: CASSLEGRGNEKLFF; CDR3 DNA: TGTGCCAGCAGCTTAGAGGGCAGGGGGAATGAAAAACTGTTTTTT
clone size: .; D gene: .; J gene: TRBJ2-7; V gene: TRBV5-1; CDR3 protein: CASSLGSALGVYEQYF; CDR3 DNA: TGCGCCAGCAGCTTGGGGTCGGCCCTAGGGGTCTACGAGCAGTACTTC
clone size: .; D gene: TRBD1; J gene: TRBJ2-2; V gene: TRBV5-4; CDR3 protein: CASSPTGQGTGELFF; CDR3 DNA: TGTGCCAGCAGCCCCACGGGACAGGGAACCGGGGAGCTGTTTTTT